Presented here are 9 T cell receptor beta chains from one specimen sequenced in a study of T cells after yellow fever vaccination. TCRdb independently ran MiXCR on the 5' RACE reads; one entry per CDR3 protein. Altogether roughly 320,000 distinct CDR3 sequences are present, approximately 12% being singletons, with the ten largest covering 3.3%. The sample was CD4+ T cells sorted from PBMCs, taken 45 days after the yellow fever booster vaccination. Receptor source: a man aged 18 to 29 who received the YFV17D yellow fever vaccine.

The V call is TRBV4-2, the J call TRBJ2-3; D is perhaps TRBD1 or TRBD2 (5 bases each). The germline V and J ends were trimmed by 1 base and 4 bases, with 15 bases remaining between them. CDR1 and CDR2 (germline): LGHNA, YNFKEQ. The CDR3 contains 16 residues. The CDR3: CASSQVGFWGSDTQYF. The CDR3 DNA reads TGTGCCAGCAGCCAAGTGGGCTTCTGGGGGTCAGATACGCAGTATTTT.

The chain employs TRBV28 and TRBJ1-2; maybe TRBD1 (6 bases). The V gene's germline CDR1 is MDHEN and CDR2 SYDVKM. The CDR3 has 13 amino acids. The germline V and J ends were trimmed by 5 bases and 7 bases, with 14 bases remaining between them. In nucleotides, the CDR3 is TGTGCCAGCAGTCCCCCGGACAGCGCTGGCTACACCTTC. It codes for CASSPPDSAGYTF.

V is TRBV4-3 and J is TRBJ1-4; perhaps TRBD1 as D (6 bases). V was clipped by 1 base and J by 5 bases, with 23 bases between them. Germline V gene lookup returns CDR1 LGHNA and CDR2 YSLEER. This CDR3 has 19 amino acids. Written as DNA, the CDR3 is TGCGCCAGCAGCCAAGTGGGGGGGGCGGGGGCGACCATCAATGAAAAACTGTTTTTT. Amino acid sequence: CASSQVGGAGATINEKLFF.

This clonotype came up many times. An end of the junction differs from the germline gene, which may be a read error. The rearrangement joins TRBV5-1 to TRBJ1-4; a weak D match, TRBD1 (5 bases). This CDR3 contains 14 residues. The germline CDR1 and CDR2 sequences are SGHRS and YFSETQ. The CDR3 bases are TGTGCCAGCAGCTTAGGGCAGGGTGGAGAAAAACTGTTTTTT. Translated: CASSLGQGGEKLFF.

This clonotype showed up just a few times. The rearrangement uses TRBV10-3 and TRBJ1-1; TRBD1 matches at 7 bases. Trimming removed 11 bases from V and 0 bases from J; junction bases left unmatched: 6. Per germline, CDR1 ENHRY and CDR2 SYGVKD. This CDR3 comprises 13 residues. CDR3 coding DNA: TGTGCCCCACTACAGGGGATGAACACTGAAGCTTTCTTT. This encodes CAPLQGMNTEAFF.

The table lists this clonotype with many counts. The V and J genes are TRBV20-1 and TRBJ2-2, with 12 bases identical to TRBD2. The J segment lost 7 bases and the V segment lost 3 bases, leaving 9 bases of the junction unmatched. CDR1 DFQATT and CDR2 SNEGSKA come from the germline V gene (reference sequence). This CDR3 is built from 16 residues. CDR3 loop: CSASLLAGGLGGELFF. The CDR3 DNA is TGCAGTGCTAGTTTACTAGCGGGGGGCCTTGGCGGGGAGCTGTTTTTT.

The chain uses TRBV11-3 and TRBJ2-1; D remains unclear. Trimming took off 3 bases at V and 1 base at J, with 19 bases between the two ends. CDR1 and CDR2 (germline): SGHNT, YENEEA. The length of the CDR3 is 18 residues. The CDR3 reads CASSFPPPQAQSYNEQFF. Here the CDR3 DNA reads TGTGCCAGCAGCTTCCCTCCCCCCCAGGCACAATCCTACAATGAGCAGTTCTTC.

This sequence joins TRBV20-1 and TRBJ2-3; 9 bases fit TRBD2. The V gene end was trimmed by 5 bases and the J gene end by 1 base; junction bases not matched to a gene: 4. From germline, CDR1 is DFQATT and CDR2 SNEGSKA (reference sequence). This CDR3 comprises 14 residues. CDR3: CSAERGEGTDTQYF. The CDR3 nucleotides are TGCAGTGCTGAGCGGGGGGAGGGCACAGATACGCAGTATTTT.

This clonotype was observed many times. J is TRBJ2-2 and V is TRBV5-1; D unresolved. This CDR3 has 14 amino acids. Trimming took 5 bases from V and 2 from J, leaving 10 bases between them. Germline V gives CDR1 SGHRS, CDR2 YFSETQ. This chain's CDR3 is CASSQRSNTGELFF. The CDR3 DNA reads as TGCGCCAGCAGTCAGCGTTCCAACACCGGGGAGCTGTTTTTT.